The 17 T cell receptor beta chains below were found in one sample sequenced in a study of T-cell reconstitution after alpha-beta-depleted transplantation in children. Unique molecular identifiers tagged the TCRbeta library. A single record per CDR3 protein comes from TCRdb applying MiXCR to the PCR reads. The table lists 250,000 to 350,000 distinct CDR3 sequences, 9.9% of them singletons. Source: PBMCs from the stem cell graft donor, taken from the stem cell graft. These receptor sequences come from a human donor who donated a stem cell graft to a child with SCID.

This clonotype was found a few times. This sequence joins TRBV27 and TRBJ2-3; 9 bases agree with TRBD2. CDR3 size: 16 residues. The germline gives CDR1 MNHEY, CDR2 SMNVEV (reference sequence). Losses at the gene ends were 7 bases for V and 3 bases for J; bases not matched to a gene: 11. Here the CDR3 reads CASIGLGGGVTDTQYF. The DNA of the CDR3 is TGTGCCAGCATTGGCCTTGGCGGGGGGGTTACAGATACGCAGTATTTT.

This clonotype was picked up a small number of times. The chain has TRBV3-1 and TRBJ2-4; unclear D gene. Trimming took off 4 bases at V and 2 bases at J, with 12 bases between the two ends. The CDR3 has 15 residues. Looked up from germline, CDR1 is LGHDT and CDR2 is YNNKEL (reference sequence). DNA for the CDR3: TGTGCCAGCAGCCCAGACAAGCTGTCCAAAAACATTCAGTACTTC. Residues: CASSPDKLSKNIQYF.

This clonotype turned up a few times. This chain joins TRBV5-5 and TRBJ1-1; 7 bases line up with TRBD1. The CDR3 extends over 13 amino acids. The V and J ends lost 4 bases and 5 bases, in that order; junction bases with no gene match: 5. Per germline, CDR1 SGHKS and CDR2 YYEKEE (reference sequence). The CDR3 DNA follows: TGTGCCAGCAGCATCGACAGGGTTACTGAAGCTTTCTTT. It is translated as CASSIDRVTEAFF.

The CDR3 region has the DNA TGCGCCAGCGCGGCGACAATGAACACTGAAGCTTTCTTT. This translates into CASAATMNTEAFF. This chain links TRBV5-1 with TRBJ1-1; D is unclear. Germline V gene sequence: CDR1 SGHRS, CDR2 YFSETQ. Trimming pared 7 bases from V and 0 bases from J, leaving 10 bases between. This CDR3 region has 13 residues. The entire variable domain, with the rest obtained from reference TRBV5-1 and TRBJ1-1, is as follows: KAGVTQTPRYLIKTRGQQVTLSCSPISGHRSVSWYQQTPGQGLQFLFEYFSETQRNKGNFPGRFSGRQFSNSRSEMNVSTLELGDSALYLCASAATMNTEAFFGQGTRLTVV.

The chain couples TRBV9 to TRBJ2-7; 11 nucleotides match TRBD1. The CDR3 extends over 18 amino acids. Looked up from germline, CDR1 is SGDLS and CDR2 is YYNGEE. Germline trimming cut 5 bases from V and 1 base from J; bases unmatched to any gene: 14. CDR3 region: CASSALPGQGEASYEQYF. The CDR3 DNA reads TGTGCCAGCAGTGCTCTCCCGGGACAGGGGGAAGCGTCCTACGAGCAGTACTTC.

V and J are TRBV3-1 and TRBJ1-1, with D unresolved. The CDR3 loop spans 12 amino acids. Germline CDR1 LGHDT, CDR2 YNNKEL (reference sequence). The V and J ends lost 0 bases and 6 bases respectively, with 5 bases between them. As DNA, the CDR3 is TGTGCCAGCAGCCAAGAGTTTTCTGAAGCTTTCTTT. Translation: CASSQEFSEAFF.

This clonotype was found many times. The chain carries TRBV6-6 and TRBJ1-1; D unclear. The V end lost 2 bases, the J end lost 10 bases, and 5 bases lay between the germline ends. This CDR3 is built from 10 residues. The germline CDR1 and CDR2 sequences are MNHNY and SVGAGI (reference sequence). The CDR3 nucleotides are TGTGCCAGCAGTTACGGGATAGCTTTCTTT. Protein: CASSYGIAFF.

V is TRBV4-1 and J is TRBJ2-3; D is perhaps TRBD1 (5 bases). Between the trimmed V and J ends, which lost 0 bases and 1 base, there was a span of 11 bases. CDR1 MGHRA and CDR2 YSYEKL come from the germline V gene. This CDR3 is 16 amino acids long. CDR3 coding DNA: TGCGCCAGCAGCCAAGATGCGTCCAGGGGCACAGATACGCAGTATTTT. This translates into CASSQDASRGTDTQYF.

This clonotype was recorded at least ten times. The V gene is TRBV19, the J gene TRBJ2-2; D unclear. Trimming stripped 3 bases from V and 4 bases from J, with 6 bases between. This CDR3 has 13 amino acids. Germline CDR1 and CDR2: LNHDA and SQIVND (reference sequence). CDR3 sequence: CASSIIPTGELFF. CDR3 sequence (DNA): TGTGCCAGTAGTATTATCCCCACCGGGGAGCTGTTTTTT.

This clonotype was counted a few times. The gene calls are TRBV29-1 and TRBJ2-3; 7 nucleotides line up with TRBD1. This CDR3 comprises 12 residues. The junction had 4 bases not matched to a gene; V was cut back by 6 bases and J by 4 bases. Germline assignment: CDR1 SQVTM and CDR2 ANQGSEA. CDR3 nucleotide sequence: TGCAGCGTGAGACAGGGTGCAGATACGCAGTATTTT. This sequence encodes CSVRQGADTQYF.

V gene TRBV12-3 or TRBV12-4 combines with J gene TRBJ2-1; 7 positions match TRBD1. The CDR3 totals 20 residues. V lost 5 bases and J lost 0; bases outside the gene matches: 19. CDR3 residues: CASSHRRTGEIYSSYNEQFF. The CDR3, as DNA: TGTGCCAGCAGTCATCGTAGGACAGGAGAAATTTATAGCTCCTACAATGAGCAGTTCTTC.

This clonotype was recorded many times. As DNA, the CDR3 is TGCGCCAGCAGTGACCGGGACGCGAACACAGATACGCAGTATTTT. Protein product: CASSDRDANTDTQYF. The rearrangement uses TRBV5-1 and TRBJ2-3; TRBD1 or TRBD2 may be the D gene (5 bases each). The CDR3 is made up of 15 amino acids. From germline, CDR1 is SGHRS and CDR2 YFSETQ. V was trimmed by 5 bases and J by 2 bases, leaving 15 bases between them.

The V and J genes are TRBV5-5 and TRBJ2-5, with D unclear. V lost 2 bases and J lost 1, with 9 bases in between. The CDR3 has 14 amino acids. Germline V gene lookup returns CDR1 SGHKS and CDR2 YYEKEE (reference sequence). The DNA for the CDR3 is TGTGCCAGCAGCTTAGCCAGGAGCCAAGAGACCCAGTACTTC. Its translation is CASSLARSQETQYF. The full variable domain, in which reference TRBV5-5 and TRBJ2-5 provide the parts outside the CDR3, is DAGVTQSPTHLIKTRGQQVTLRCSPISGHKSVSWYQQVLGQGPQFIFQYYEKEERGRGNFPDRFSARQFPNYSSELNVNALLLGDSALYLCASSLARSQETQYFGPGTRLLVL.

The V call is TRBV27, the J call TRBJ1-4; TRBD1 aligns across 8 bases. The V gene's germline CDR1 is MNHEY and CDR2 SMNVEV (reference sequence). This CDR3 spans 17 amino acids. V was pared by 0 bases and J by 1 base, with 4 bases of the junction left unmatched. In nucleotides, the CDR3 is TGTGCCAGCAGTTTATCCGGACAGGGTATAACTAATGAAAAACTGTTTTTT. This codes for CASSLSGQGITNEKLFF.

At least ten counts were recorded for this clonotype. The J gene is TRBJ1-1, the V gene TRBV20-1; D ambiguous. V was clipped by 0 bases and J by 2 bases, with 19 bases between them. The CDR3 contains 17 residues. CDR1 is DFQATT, CDR2 SNEGSKA, per germline (reference sequence). The CDR3 is CSARDLGSLPLNTEAFF. The CDR3 DNA follows: TGCAGTGCTAGAGATCTGGGCAGCCTGCCTCTTAACACTGAAGCTTTCTTT.

The CDR3 DNA follows: TGTGCCAGCAGCCGGGACGCCGTTTTGTGGGCCCTCCACTTT. This codes for CASSRDAVLWALHF. The genes are TRBV5-6 and TRBJ1-6; D is perhaps TRBD1 (5 bases). The CDR3 contains 14 residues. CDR1 SGHDT and CDR2 YYEEEE come from the germline V gene. The germline V and J ends were trimmed by 4 bases and 14 bases, with 19 bases remaining between them.

This clonotype was counted at least ten times. Here the CDR3 reads CASSPLRVAGAYNEQFF. DNA of the CDR3: TGTGCCAGCAGTCCGTTACGGGTAGCGGGGGCATACAATGAGCAGTTCTTC. This chain uses TRBV27 with TRBJ2-1, with 9 bases that match TRBD2. The trim removed 5 bases at V and 4 bases at J, leaving 12 bases unmatched. This CDR3 is 17 amino acids long. CDR1 is MNHEY, CDR2 SMNVEV, per germline (reference sequence).